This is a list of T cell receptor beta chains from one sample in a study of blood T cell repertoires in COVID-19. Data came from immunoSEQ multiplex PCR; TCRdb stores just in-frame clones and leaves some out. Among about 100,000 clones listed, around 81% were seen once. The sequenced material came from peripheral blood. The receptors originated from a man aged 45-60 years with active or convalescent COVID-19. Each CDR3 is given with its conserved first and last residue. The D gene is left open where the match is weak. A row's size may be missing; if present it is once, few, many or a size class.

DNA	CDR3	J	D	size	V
TGTGCCAGCAGCCAAGAAGGGACATATGAAAAACTGTTTTTT	CASSQEGTYEKLFF	TRBJ1-4	-	once	TRBV3-1/TRBV3-2
TGTGCCTGGAGTGTACAGGGGCGGGAGCCCCAGCATTTT	CAWSVQGREPQHF	TRBJ1-5	TRBD1	-	TRBV30
TGTGCCAGTACCCTCGGCAGCGGGAGGGGAACTGAAGCTTTCTTT	CASTLGSGRGTEAFF	TRBJ1-1	-	-	TRBV19
TGTGCCAGTATTAGCGGGAGAGACACCGGGGAGCTGTTTTTT	CASISGRDTGELFF	TRBJ2-2	TRBD2	-	TRBV19
TGTGCCAGCAGTGAAGCTTTGGGCGCTAGCACAGATACGCAGTATTTT	CASSEALGASTDTQYF	TRBJ2-3	-	-	TRBV6-1
TGTGCCAGCAGCTTAGAAGGGGTTACGCAGTATTTT	CASSLEGVTQYF	TRBJ2-3	-	-	TRBV7-9
TGTGCCAGCAGCGGGACAGGGTGGACTGCTAACTATGGCTACACCTTC	CASSGTGWTANYGYTF	TRBJ1-2	TRBD1	once	TRBV5-4
TGTGCCAGCAGCTTAATGGGACTAGCGGGAGGGCCCCCCGATACGCAGTATTTT	CASSLMGLAGGPPDTQYF	TRBJ2-3	TRBD2	-	TRBV7-9
TGTGCCAGCAGTTTTACTAGCGGGACCTACGAGCAGTACTTC	CASSFTSGTYEQYF	TRBJ2-7	TRBD2	-	TRBV6-5
TGTGCCAGCAGCTACCAGGGCGCTGGGGCCAACGTCCTGACTTTC	CASSYQGAGANVLTF	TRBJ2-6	-	-	TRBV7-9
TGTGCCAGCAGCTTTTCTACTAGCGGGACCCCAGATACGCAGTATTTT	CASSFSTSGTPDTQYF	TRBJ2-3	TRBD2	-	TRBV11-2
TGTGCCTGGAGTTCTCCGGGACTAGCGGGAGGAGGGGAGCTGTTTTTT	CAWSSPGLAGGGELFF	TRBJ2-2	TRBD2	-	TRBV30
TGTGCCAGCAGCGCGGGACAGGGCGATGAGCAGTTCTTC	CASSAGQGDEQFF	TRBJ2-1	TRBD1	once	TRBV5-4
TGTGCCAGCAGCTTCCCCTCTCAAGAGACCCAGTACTTC	CASSFPSQETQYF	TRBJ2-5	-	-	TRBV5-4
TGTGCCAGCAGAGATAGACAGGGTTCCCATGTAAAGCTGGGCTACACCTTC	CASRDRQGSHVKLGYTF	TRBJ1-2	TRBD1	-	TRBV2
TGTGCCAGCAGCACCCGGACAGGGACCTTCTCCTACGAGCAGTACTTC	CASSTRTGTFSYEQYF	TRBJ2-7	TRBD1	-	TRBV5-4
TGTGCCAGTAGTGACGACCGGGACAGATCCTACGAGCAGTACTTC	CASSDDRDRSYEQYF	TRBJ2-7	TRBD1	-	TRBV19
TGTGCCAGCGGCGGGGCACAAGAGACCCAGTACTTC	CASGGAQETQYF	TRBJ2-5	-	once	TRBV28
TGTGCCAGTAGTAGTCGGGATAGCAATCAGCCCCAGCATTTT	CASSSRDSNQPQHF	TRBJ1-5	-	once	TRBV19
TGCGCCAGCAGCTTGGACCCGAGCTCCTACGAGCAGTACTTC	CASSLDPSSYEQYF	TRBJ2-7	-	-	TRBV5-1
TGTGCCAGCAGCTTTCTTGCGGGAGGTGGCGGAGAGACCCAGTACTTC	CASSFLAGGGGETQYF	TRBJ2-5	TRBD2	-	TRBV7-8
TGTGCCAGCAGCTTAGAGAGCTCTGGAAACACCATATATTTT	CASSLESSGNTIYF	TRBJ1-3	-	-	TRBV7-8
TGTGCCAGCACCTACAGGGGATCTGGCTATGGCTACACCTTC	CASTYRGSGYGYTF	TRBJ1-2	TRBD1	-	TRBV6-6
TGTGCCAGCAGCCCTCCCATAGCGGGAGGGCCAAGCGGGGAGCTGTTTTTT	CASSPPIAGGPSGELFF	TRBJ2-2	TRBD2	once	TRBV3-1/TRBV3-2
TGTGCCAGCAGCTTCACCAGGGGAGACACCGGGGAGCTGTTTTTT	CASSFTRGDTGELFF	TRBJ2-2	-	-	TRBV7-9
TGTGCCGCCACCCCTAGCCGGGGTACAGATACGCAGTATTTT	CAATPSRGTDTQYF	TRBJ2-3	-	-	TRBV6-5
TGTGCCAGTAGTATAGGTCTGGGCCCCACAGATACGCAGTATTTT	CASSIGLGPTDTQYF	TRBJ2-3	-	-	TRBV19
TGTGCCAGCAGCTCCCAGGGTGGGGAGCAGTACTTC	CASSSQGGEQYF	TRBJ2-7	-	medium-sized	TRBV4-2
TGTGCCAGCAGCTCTCGACAGGACGATGAGCAGTACTTC	CASSSRQDDEQYF	TRBJ2-7	-	-	TRBV5-4
TGTGCCAGCAGTGAAATGGTAGTAGCGGGAGGCAATGAGCAGTTCTTC	CASSEMVVAGGNEQFF	TRBJ2-1	TRBD2	once	TRBV2
TGTGCCAGCAGCGATCAACTGAGTGGACTAGCAGGCGGTGAGCAGTTCTTC	CASSDQLSGLAGGEQFF	TRBJ2-1	TRBD2	-	TRBV2
TGTGCCACCAGTGATAACGGGAGGCCGGGGGATACGCAGTATTTT	CATSDNGRPGDTQYF	TRBJ2-3	TRBD2	-	TRBV24-1
TGTGCCATCGGACAGGGGGGGAACACTGAAGCTTTCTTT	CAIGQGGNTEAFF	TRBJ1-1	TRBD1	-	TRBV10-3
TGTGCCAGCAGTTCGCTAGCGGGAGATACAGATACGCAGTATTTT	CASSSLAGDTDTQYF	TRBJ2-3	TRBD2	once	TRBV6-5
TGCGCCAGCAGTCACAGGACAGGGGCGACTAATGAAAAACTGTTTTTT	CASSHRTGATNEKLFF	TRBJ1-4	TRBD1	-	TRBV10-2
TGCGCCAGCAGCTTGGCCAACGCAGACGAGCAGTACTTC	CASSLANADEQYF	TRBJ2-7	-	once	TRBV5-1
TGTGCCAGTAGTTGGGGGGGGGTGACAGATACGCAGTATTTT	CASSWGGVTDTQYF	TRBJ2-3	TRBD2	-	TRBV19
TGTGCCAGCTCCCCGACGGGAAACTCCTACGAGCAGTACTTC	CASSPTGNSYEQYF	TRBJ2-7	-	-	TRBV18
TGTGCCAGCAGCTTGCAACCGTTAGGAGGTGGCTACACCTTC	CASSLQPLGGGYTF	TRBJ1-2	-	-	TRBV5-6
TGTGCCAGCAGCGGGACTAGCGGGAGTACAGATACGCAGTATTTT	CASSGTSGSTDTQYF	TRBJ2-3	TRBD2	-	TRBV3-1/TRBV3-2
TGCGCCAGCAGACGGACAGGGCCCACCGGGGAGCTGTTTTTT	CASRRTGPTGELFF	TRBJ2-2	TRBD1	few	TRBV5-1
TGTGCCAGCAGCTATATATTCGGGGGAAACAATGAGCAGTTCTTC	CASSYIFGGNNEQFF	TRBJ2-1	-	few	TRBV7-9
TGCGCCAGCAGCTCCGGGACTACAAAAGAGACCCAGTACTTC	CASSSGTTKETQYF	TRBJ2-5	TRBD2	-	TRBV5-1
TGTGCCTGGGCCCCAGGACTAACCGTAGATACGCAGTATTTT	CAWAPGLTVDTQYF	TRBJ2-3	-	-	TRBV30
TGTGCCAGCAGGCCCGCGGGTGAAGCTTTCTTT	CASRPAGEAFF	TRBJ1-1	-	-	TRBV6-4
TGTGCCAGCAGCGTACTGTCAGGTCCCGGTAACATTCAGTACTTC	CASSVLSGPGNIQYF	TRBJ2-4	-	-	TRBV9
TGTGCCAGCAACCTTGCGGGGCCAGCGGAGACCCAGTACTTC	CASNLAGPAETQYF	TRBJ2-5	-	few	TRBV6-6
TGTGCCAGTAAATCGGGACTAGCGGCTTCCTACGAGCAGTACTTC	CASKSGLAASYEQYF	TRBJ2-7	TRBD2	-	TRBV19